A selection of T cell receptor beta chains follows, all from one sample in a study of cytomegalovirus exposure and HLA in healthy donors. Profiled with immunoSEQ multiplex PCR; TCRdb holds only in-frame clones, not every one. The sample has 210,000 or so clones, roughly 83% seen once; the top ten hold 1.1% to 1.5%. Source material: PBMCs. The receptors stem from a girl aged 5-17 years in good health and CMV-seronegative. Each CDR3 is given with its conserved first and last residue.

V	J	CDR3
TRBV4-1	TRBJ2-1	CASSLGLAGGLSYNEQFF
TRBV4-1	TRBJ2-7	CASSQDLKGPYEQYF
TRBV6-1	TRBJ2-7	CASSEVSGSTYEQYF
TRBV5-5	TRBJ1-1	CASSLGHRPNTEAFF
TRBV11-2	TRBJ1-2	CASSLDRQDFYGYTF
TRBV9	TRBJ1-2	CASSPDGTNYGYTF
TRBV19	TRBJ2-1	CASSIGLASSPSYNEQFF
TRBV4-2	TRBJ2-3	CASSLMGTSGVDTQYF
TRBV4-3	TRBJ2-3	CASSQESYTLATDTQYF
TRBV2	TRBJ2-2	CASSTGGELFF
TRBV10-2	TRBJ1-2	CASSFDRELDGYTF
TRBV10-3	TRBJ2-5	CAISSGLAGGETQYF
TRBV20-1	TRBJ1-2	CSGDRGYTF
TRBV28	TRBJ1-1	CASRFQGVSTEAFF
TRBV10-3	TRBJ1-2	CATSGSDGYGYTF
TRBV5-6	TRBJ1-2	CASSSPGDYGYTF
TRBV6-5	TRBJ2-7	CASRSTVSYGQYF
TRBV5-1	TRBJ1-1	CASSPDGQANTEAFF
TRBV4-1	TRBJ2-7	CASSNIAGDPSYEQYF
TRBV30	TRBJ2-7	CAWKGTGFYEQYF